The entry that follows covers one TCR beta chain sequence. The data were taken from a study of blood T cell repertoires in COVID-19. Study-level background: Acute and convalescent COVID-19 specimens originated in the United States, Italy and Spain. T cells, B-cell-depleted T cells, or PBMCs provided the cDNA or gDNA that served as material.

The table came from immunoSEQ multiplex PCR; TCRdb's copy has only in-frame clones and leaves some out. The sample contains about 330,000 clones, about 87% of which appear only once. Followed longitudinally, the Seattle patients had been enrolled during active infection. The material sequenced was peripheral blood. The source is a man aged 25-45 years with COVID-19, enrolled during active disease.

CDR3 bases: TGTGCCAGCAGTTACGGGCACTCGAACACCGGGGAGCTGTTTTTT. Translating gives CASSYGHSNTGELFF. This chain links TRBV6-2 or TRBV6-3 with TRBJ2-2; no clear D gene. The CDR3 extends over 15 amino acids. The V and J ends lost 2 bases and 0 bases respectively, with 7 bases between them. From germline, CDR1 is MNHEY and CDR2 SVGEGT.